The rows below give T cell receptor beta chains drawn from one sample of a study of T cells in tuberculosis. The method was immunoSEQ multiplex PCR; TCRdb's version includes in-frame clones alone and lacks a portion of them. The table lists 20,000 to 25,000 clones, 90% to 95% of them singletons. Sequencing input: PBMCs. All receptors come from a donor aged 10-29 years with latent tuberculosis or without tuberculosis infection. Some clones in this sample may be carry-over from other donors' samples. CDR3s include the opening cysteine and the closing phenylalanine or tryptophan. A D gene is named only where the DNA matches it firmly. Expanded clones get a size class; other rows say once, few or many, or leave the size out.

j_call d_call v_call clone_size cdr3_nt cdr3_aa
TRBJ1-2 TRBD1 TRBV6-5 . TGTGCCAGCAGTTTGGGACAGCGGATAAATGGCTACACCTTC CASSLGQRINGYTF
TRBJ1-4 . TRBV10-1 . TGCGCCAGCAGTGAGTCGATAGGTTCCGCAGGGTGGGGCTTAGGTGAAAAACTGTTTTTT CASSESIGSAGWGLGEKLFF
TRBJ1-5 TRBD1 TRBV10-2 . TGCGCCAGCAGTGGACAGGGATATCATCAGCCCCAGCATTTT CASSGQGYHQPQHF
TRBJ2-7 . TRBV7-6 . TGTGCCAGCAGCTTAAGAGTGAATGCGGGACACGAGCAGTACTTC CASSLRVNAGHEQYF
TRBJ2-7 TRBD2 TRBV4-1 . TGCGCCAGCAGCCAAGAGCTAACTAGCGCGACCTACGAGCAGTACTTC CASSQELTSATYEQYF
TRBJ2-7 TRBD2 TRBV28 . TGTGCCAGCAGTCGCCGGGGACTAGCGAATCCCTACGAGCAGTACTTC CASSRRGLANPYEQYF
TRBJ1-2 . TRBV7-2 . TGTGCCAGCAGCTTCTCGTTTGCTAACTATGGCTACACCTTC CASSFSFANYGYTF
TRBJ1-1 TRBD1 TRBV5-1 . TGCGCCAGCAGCCTCCAGCCCCGGGACAGGGGCCCCTTTCCCATCGGGGCTTTCTTT CASSLQPRDRGPFPIGAFF
TRBJ2-5 TRBD1 TRBV12-5 . TGTGCTAGTGGTCAATGGGACAGAATTGGAGAGACCCAGTACTTC CASGQWDRIGETQYF
TRBJ2-3 . TRBV4-2 . TGTGCCAGCAGCCAAGAACAGGAAGATACGCAGTATTTT CASSQEQEDTQYF
TRBJ2-1 TRBD2 TRBV7-3 . TGTGCCAGCAGCGCCTGGGCGGGAGTCTACAATGAGCAGTTCTTC CASSAWAGVYNEQFF
TRBJ1-2 . TRBV7-9 . TGTGCCAGCAGCTTGGGCAGGCTCGATGGCTACACCTTC CASSLGRLDGYTF
TRBJ2-3 TRBD2 TRBV11-2 . TGTGCCAGCAGACCACTAGCGGGGGGTGCACCCGCTCAGTATTTT CASRPLAGGAPAQYF
TRBJ1-1 . TRBV13 . TGTGCCAGCAGCCCAAGCGGTACAGGGATATACGCTTTCTTT CASSPSGTGIYAFF
TRBJ1-5 . TRBV19 . TGTGCCAGTACAAGGTATCATACAGGCCTAAGGAGCAATCAGCCCCAGCATTTT CASTRYHTGLRSNQPQHF
TRBJ2-3 TRBD1 TRBV5-1 . TGCGCCAGCAGCTTGGGCAGGGGGTACACAGATACGCAGTATTTT CASSLGRGYTDTQYF
TRBJ1-2 . TRBV5-1 . TGCGCCAGCAGCTTGGTAGAGAACTATGGCTACACCTTC CASSLVENYGYTF
TRBJ2-3 TRBD2 TRBV5-5 . TGTGCCAGCAGCTTGGGGGCGGGAGTTGGGGCAGATACGCAGTATTTT CASSLGAGVGADTQYF
TRBJ1-2 . TRBV2 . TGTGCCACCCGGGGGGGCGGCTACACCTTC CATRGGGYTF
TRBJ1-1 . TRBV6-5 . TGTGCCAGCAGTAGAACTTACACTGAAGCTTTCTTT CASSRTYTEAFF
TRBJ2-1 TRBD2 TRBV7-3 . TGTGCCAGCAGTCGGGATAGCGGGAGATACAATGAGCAGTTCTTC CASSRDSGRYNEQFF
TRBJ1-4 TRBD1 TRBV5-1 . TGCGCCAGCAGCCACGGGACAGGAAATGAAAAACTGTTTTTT CASSHGTGNEKLFF
TRBJ1-2 . TRBV7-9 . TGTGCCAGCAGCTTAGAGGGGCCGTTCCTCTATGGCTACACCTTC CASSLEGPFLYGYTF
TRBJ2-1 TRBD1 TRBV6-1 . TGTGCCAGCAGTGTTGGGCCGGGACAGGGGCGTCAGGCCGAGCAGTTCTTC CASSVGPGQGRQAEQFF
TRBJ2-3 . TRBV2 . TGTGCCAGCAGTGAAGACCCGGGAACCACAGATACGCAGTATTTT CASSEDPGTTDTQYF
TRBJ2-3 TRBD2 TRBV7-9 . TGTGCCAGCAGCTTCGGTCAACTAGCGGGGGACCACACAGATACGCAGTATTTT CASSFGQLAGDHTDTQYF
TRBJ2-5 . TRBV27 . TGTGCCAGCAGTTTAGGGTTTCGGGGCCAAGAGACCCAGTACTTC CASSLGFRGQETQYF
TRBJ2-7 TRBD1 TRBV18 . TGTGCCAGCTCACCCAGGGGGCTGTACGAGCAGTACTTC CASSPRGLYEQYF
TRBJ1-5 . TRBV2 . TGTGCCAGCAGGTACGGGGGTTCTGGTCAGCCCCAGCATTTT CASRYGGSGQPQHF
TRBJ2-7 . TRBV6-5 . TGTGCCAGCAGTTACTCTGGCCGTCCCGAGCAGTACTTC CASSYSGRPEQYF
TRBJ2-1 TRBD1 TRBV27 . TGTGCCAGCAGCCGTCGAGACAGGGCTAGATCCTACAATGAGCAGTTCTTC CASSRRDRARSYNEQFF
TRBJ2-3 TRBD1 TRBV7-6 . TGTGCCAGCAGCTTACAGGGGGCGAGCGCAGATACGCAGTATTTT CASSLQGASADTQYF
TRBJ2-7 TRBD1 TRBV5-1 . TGCGCCAGCAGTTGGGACAGGGGTTACGAGCAGTACTTC CASSWDRGYEQYF
TRBJ1-3 . TRBV5-1 . TGCGCCAGCAGCTTAGGGGAATCTGGAAACACCATATATTTT CASSLGESGNTIYF
TRBJ1-1 . TRBV29-1 . TGCAGCGTTGATGGCGGGCTAGGATGGACTGAAGCTTTCTTT CSVDGGLGWTEAFF
TRBJ1-6 . TRBV2 . TGTGCCAGCAGTGTAAAGATACAGGGAATCCACTTT CASSVKIQGIHF
TRBJ2-7 TRBD2 TRBV30 . TGTGCCTTTACCCTAGCGGGGGGGGCCGTCTCCTACGAGCAGTACTTC CAFTLAGGAVSYEQYF
TRBJ2-1 . TRBV12-5 few TGTGCTAGTGGGCCCGAAGGCGAGGGCAATGAGCAGTTCTTC CASGPEGEGNEQFF
TRBJ2-2 TRBD2 TRBV5-1 . TGCGCCAGCACCCTACTAGCGGGGGCCACCACCGGGGAGCTGTTTTTT CASTLLAGATTGELFF
TRBJ2-7 TRBD2 TRBV5-1 . TGCGCCAGCAGCTTGGTAGCGGGGGTATTGTACTTC CASSLVAGVLYF
TRBJ2-5 . TRBV5-1 . TGCGCCAGCAGCCTGGACACCCGGGGCCAAGAGACCCAGTACTTC CASSLDTRGQETQYF
TRBJ2-7 TRBD1 TRBV2 once TGTGCCAGCAGTGAAGCACCGGGACAGGGAGGCTACGAGCAGTACTTC CASSEAPGQGGYEQYF
TRBJ2-3 TRBD1 TRBV7-8 . TGTGCCAGCAGCGCTATTCCACCCGGACAGGGACGGGCTGGGAATACGCAGTATTTT CASSAIPPGQGRAGNTQYF
TRBJ1-1 . TRBV10-3 . TGTGCCATCAGTGGAGCCCGCGGGGACTCTGAAGCTTTCTTT CAISGARGDSEAFF
TRBJ1-6 . TRBV19 once TGTGCCAGTAGTATTCGGGGGAATAATTCACCCCTCCACTTT CASSIRGNNSPLHF
TRBJ2-3 TRBD2 TRBV9 . TGTGCCAGCTCCCCGGGACTAGCGGAACTCACAGATACGCAGTATTTT CASSPGLAELTDTQYF
TRBJ2-3 . TRBV6-1 . TGTGCCAGCAGTGAAAGCCCCAAACATACGCAGTATTTT CASSESPKHTQYF
TRBJ2-5 TRBD1 TRBV11-3 . TGTGCCAGCAGCTTAGGTGGGGGACAGCTCCTCGGAGAGACCCAGTACTTC CASSLGGGQLLGETQYF
TRBJ1-2 . TRBV6-1 . TGTGCCAGCAGTGAATGGGCAGATCCTATCTATGGCTACACCTTC CASSEWADPIYGYTF
TRBJ1-1 . TRBV12-5 . TGTGCTAGTGGTTTGGTACTCACTGAAGCTTTCTTT CASGLVLTEAFF
TRBJ1-4 TRBD1 TRBV7-9 . TGTGCCAGCAGATCCGACAGGGCTAATGAAAAACTGTTTTTT CASRSDRANEKLFF
TRBJ1-5 . TRBV6-5 once TGTGCCAGCAGTTACTCGAAGGGGGGGCGGCAGGGGCCCCAGCATTTT CASSYSKGGRQGPQHF
TRBJ1-1 . TRBV19 . TGTGCCACCCGAGTGGGGCTCACTGAAGCTTTCTTT CATRVGLTEAFF
TRBJ2-7 TRBD1 TRBV12-5 . TGTGCTAGTGGTGCGGGACAGGGCACCGCCGAGCAGTACTTC CASGAGQGTAEQYF